This T cell receptor beta chain was retrieved from a study of regulatory T cells in long-lasting Graves disease. This clonotype was counted many times. CDR1 and CDR2 (germline): MDHEN, SYDVKM. The CDR3 consists of 14 residues. The germline V and J ends were trimmed by 5 bases and 5 bases, with 15 bases remaining between them. Time point of the sample: newly diagnosed GD, antithyroid drugs for less than 3 months. Scientists built the TCR library using RNA that was extracted from PBMCs. Combining iRepertoire HTBI primers with Arm-PCR of CDR3 regions, the authors built TCR beta libraries. TCRdb re-called the multiplex PCR reads with MiXCR, one entry per CDR3 protein. The table includes 400,000 to 500,000 distinct CDR3 sequences, about 15% detected once. These same records also appear under a second study, on T cells in Graves' hyperthyroidism and ophthalmopathy.

The clonotype originates from a woman aged 35 to 49 with Graves disease. The J gene is TRBJ2-5, the V gene TRBV28; D possibly corresponds to TRBD1 (6 bases). This material consisted of peripheral blood mononuclear cells (PBMCs), taken at new diagnosis, from a patient treated with antithyroid drugs. The CDR3 DNA reads TGTGCCAGCAGTCCCCTACAGGGTTGGGAGACCCAGTACTTC. It specifies CASSPLQGWETQYF.